What follows is one TCR beta chain and its context. This specimen belongs to a study of blood T cell repertoires in COVID-19. V gave up 2 bases and J gave up 5 bases, with 13 bases separating them. Germline V gene sequence: CDR1 SGHNT, CDR2 YYREEE (reference sequence). This CDR3 is built from 14 residues. Original data processing: Amplification with reference gene primers provided the estimates of nucleated cell counts. The assay was immunoSEQ multiplex PCR, and TCRdb's table has in-frame clones only and misses some. V and J calls and clone size are given by that table; D and trimming were obtained from the DNA. The sample consists of about 120,000 clones, 82% of them appearing once.

Specimen: peripheral blood. The rearrangement links TRBV5-4 to TRBJ1-1; D not certain. This sequence was found in a man aged 65-85 years with active or convalescent COVID-19. For the CDR3, the DNA is TGTGCCAGCAGCTTAGGAAACGGGGTAACTGAAGCTTTCTTT. Its protein is CASSLGNGVTEAFF.